This entry lists 3 T cell receptor beta chains sequenced from one sample in a study of blood T cell repertoires in COVID-19. Profiling relied on immunoSEQ multiplex PCR, and the TCRdb table lists in-frame clones only, not all of them. The data contain around 250,000 clones, 80% to 90% of them singletons. Sequenced material: peripheral blood. These receptors all stem from an older man with acute or convalescent COVID-19.

The chain uses TRBV27 and TRBJ2-2, with D perhaps matching TRBD1 (6 bases). CDR1 is MNHEY and CDR2 is SMNVEV in the germline V gene (reference sequence). V lost 3 bases to trimming and J lost 3 bases, with 20 bases between them. CDR3 length: 18 amino acids. The CDR3 reads CASSFLLVGPGDTGELFF. CDR3 DNA sequence: TGTGCCAGCAGTTTTTTACTAGTGGGGCCAGGGGACACCGGGGAGCTGTTTTTT.

The rearrangement links TRBV27 to TRBJ2-1; 8 positions match TRBD2. Trimming took 5 bases from V and 7 from J; bases not matched to a gene: 10. The CDR3 length is 15 residues. Germline lookup yields CDR1 MNHEY and CDR2 SMNVEV (reference sequence). DNA of the CDR3: TGTGCCAGCAGTGCCGGGACTAGTGACCCTAATGAGCAGTTCTTC. This translates into CASSAGTSDPNEQFF.

The chain joins TRBV28 to TRBJ2-3; 8 bases match TRBD2. CDR3 length: 15 amino acids. The V segment lost 4 bases and the J segment 3 bases; nucleotides outside the gene matches: 6. Germline values: CDR1 MDHEN, CDR2 SYDVKM. CDR3 sequence: CASSSGGGRTDTQYF. The CDR3 DNA reads TGTGCCAGCAGTTCCGGTGGCGGGAGGACAGATACGCAGTATTTT.